This TCR beta chain stems from a study of OX40 agonist ivuxolimab in advanced cancers. Context from the whole study: The costimulatory receptor OX40 (CD134) was targeted by ivuxolimab, a fully human IgG2 agonistic monoclonal antibody. Intravenous ivuxolimab was administered to patients every 2 weeks at six dose levels: 0.01, 0.1, 0.3, 1.5, 3 and 10 mg/kg. Among the 50 to 55 dose-escalation patients, about 20 had hepatocellular carcinoma, 15 or so melanoma, 9 renal cell carcinoma and 9 head and neck cancer. The dose-escalation cohort was roughly 87% male with a mean age of around 64 years, ranging from roughly 23 to 90. Prior anti-PD-1, anti-PD-L1 or anti-CTLA-4 therapy was permitted, and approximately 40% of dose-escalation patients had received checkpoint inhibitors. Partial responses were achieved by three dose-escalation patients, of whom one had hepatocellular carcinoma and two had cutaneous melanoma. Peripheral TCRbeta sequencing aimed to test whether ivuxolimab altered TCR sequence diversity and caused clonal T-cell expansion. The paper describes the monotherapy dose-escalation part (N of about 52 patients) of the phase I trial of ivuxolimab. Summary of the overall study and its limitations: The antigen specificity of the peripheral T cells that underwent clonal expansion was not determined. Clonal expansion of both CD4+ and CD8+ blood T cells was observed from baseline to week 6 at doses 0.1 to 3.0 mg/kg. In partial responders in the 0.1-3.0 mg/kg groups, normalized peripheral clonal expansion was found to be among the lowest, especially among CD8+ T cells. Low levels of normalized T-cell clonal expansion were also seen in some patients who did not respond. After ivuxolimab, more expanded clones were found on average in CD8+ T cells than in CD4+ T cells.

For sequencing of the TCRbeta CDR3 region, genomic DNA was extracted from the sorted cells. TCRbeta CDR3 regions were sequenced using the immunoSEQ Assay. TCRdb carries this immuneACCESS record with in-frame sequences only. Its versions omit some clonotypes, under half of them owing to an unresolved V gene in the studies checked, with the rest unexplained. Recorded for this sample are roughly 80,000 clones; 75% to 90% of them occurred a single time. The top ten hold 2.5% to 3% of the sample. In regard to this clone: Its antigen is currently not known. No base qualities exist here, and no much larger clone lies one base off it.

Patients with a history of autoimmune disease or receiving systemic immunosuppression were excluded from the trial. Peripheral blood for TCR sequencing was drawn from every dose cohort at baseline, at cycle 4 day 1 and at cycle 7 day 1. Samples came from an open-label, multicenter, first-in-human phase I dose-escalation trial of ivuxolimab. Adults with locally advanced or metastatic head and neck squamous cell, hepatocellular, melanoma or renal cell carcinoma were enrolled in the trial. CD4+ and CD8+ T cells were sorted separately from peripheral blood before TCR sequencing. Trimming removed 4 bases from V and 3 bases from J, leaving 20 bases between the germline ends. The CDR3 holds 17 amino acids from the cysteine to the phenylalanine. Of all the DNA, just the CDR3 is kept, 51 bases in frame from base 1. CDR1 and CDR2 are read off the germline V gene as KGHSH and LQKENI.

The sequence is built from TRBV18 and TRBJ2-3, with the D gene not clear enough to name. The TCR was taken from an adult with an advanced solid tumor such as melanoma, head and neck, liver or kidney cancer. Sequenced here: CD4+ or CD8+ T cells sorted from blood, sampled in a trial of the OX40 agonist ivuxolimab. The bases read TGTGCCAGCTCACTGACCGCCCCACTCAGCCCGACAGATACGCAGTATTTT. This translates into CASSLTAPLSPTDTQYF.